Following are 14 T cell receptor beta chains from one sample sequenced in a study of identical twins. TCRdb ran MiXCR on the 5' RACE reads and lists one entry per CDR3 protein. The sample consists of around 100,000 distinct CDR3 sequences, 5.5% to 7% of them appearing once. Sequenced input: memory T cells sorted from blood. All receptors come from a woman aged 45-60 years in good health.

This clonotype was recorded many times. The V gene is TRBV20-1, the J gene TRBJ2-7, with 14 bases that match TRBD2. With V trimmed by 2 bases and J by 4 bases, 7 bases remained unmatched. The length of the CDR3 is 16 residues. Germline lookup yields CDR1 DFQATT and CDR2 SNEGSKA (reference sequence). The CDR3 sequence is CSARSGTSGSPYEQYF. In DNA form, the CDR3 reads TGCAGTGCTAGATCGGGGACTAGCGGGAGTCCTTACGAGCAGTACTTC.

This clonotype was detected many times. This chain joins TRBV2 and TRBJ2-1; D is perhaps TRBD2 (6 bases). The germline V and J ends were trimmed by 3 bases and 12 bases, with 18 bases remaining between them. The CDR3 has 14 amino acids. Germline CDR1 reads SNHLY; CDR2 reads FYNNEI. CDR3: CASSDWGGEGRQFF. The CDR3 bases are TGTGCCAGCAGTGATTGGGGCGGGGAAGGGAGGCAGTTCTTC.

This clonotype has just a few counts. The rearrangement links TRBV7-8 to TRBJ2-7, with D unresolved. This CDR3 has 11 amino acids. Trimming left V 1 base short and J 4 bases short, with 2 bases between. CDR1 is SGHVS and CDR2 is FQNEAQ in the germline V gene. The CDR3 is CASSLEYEQYF. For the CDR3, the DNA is TGTGCCAGCAGCTTAGAGTACGAGCAGTACTTC. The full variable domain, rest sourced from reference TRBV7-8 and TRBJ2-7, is GAGVSQSPRYKVAKRGQDVALRCDPISGHVSLFWYQQALGQGPEFLTYFQNEAQLDKSGLPSDRFFAERPEGSVSTLKIQRTQQEDSAVYLCASSLEYEQYFGPGTRLTVT.

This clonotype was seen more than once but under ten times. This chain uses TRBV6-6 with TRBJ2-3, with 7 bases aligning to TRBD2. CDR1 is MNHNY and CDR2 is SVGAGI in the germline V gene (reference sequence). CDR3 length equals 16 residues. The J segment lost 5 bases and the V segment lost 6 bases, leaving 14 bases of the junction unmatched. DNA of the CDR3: TGTGCCAGCAGGCCCCAAACCAGCGGGGCAGGAGATACGCAGTATTTT. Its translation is CASRPQTSGAGDTQYF.

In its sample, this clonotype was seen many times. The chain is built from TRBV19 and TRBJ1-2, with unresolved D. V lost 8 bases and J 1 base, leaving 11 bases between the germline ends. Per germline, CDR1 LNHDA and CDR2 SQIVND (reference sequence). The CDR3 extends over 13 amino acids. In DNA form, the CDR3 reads TGTGCCAGTGGGGAGTGGGATAACTATGGCTACACCTTC. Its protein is CASGEWDNYGYTF.

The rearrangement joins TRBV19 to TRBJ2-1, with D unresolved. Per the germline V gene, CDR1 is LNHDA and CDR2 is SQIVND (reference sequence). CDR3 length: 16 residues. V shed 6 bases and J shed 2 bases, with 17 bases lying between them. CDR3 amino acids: CASSPAARRTYNEQFF. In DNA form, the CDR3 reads TGTGCCAGTAGCCCGGCGGCTAGGCGCACCTACAATGAGCAGTTCTTC.

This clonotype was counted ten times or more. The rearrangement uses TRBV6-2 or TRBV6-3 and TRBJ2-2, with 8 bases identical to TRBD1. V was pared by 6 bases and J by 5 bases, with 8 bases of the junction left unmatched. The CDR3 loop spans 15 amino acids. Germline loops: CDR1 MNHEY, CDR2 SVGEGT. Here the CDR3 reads CASSPLDRVTGELFF. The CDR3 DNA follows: TGTGCCAGCAGCCCACTGGACAGGGTAACCGGGGAGCTGTTTTTT.

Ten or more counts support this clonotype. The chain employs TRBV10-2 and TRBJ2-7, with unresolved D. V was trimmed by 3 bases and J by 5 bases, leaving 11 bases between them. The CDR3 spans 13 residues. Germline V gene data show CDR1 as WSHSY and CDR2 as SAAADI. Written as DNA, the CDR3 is TGCGCCAGCAGTGACTACTACGGCGACGAGCAGTACTTC. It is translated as CASSDYYGDEQYF.

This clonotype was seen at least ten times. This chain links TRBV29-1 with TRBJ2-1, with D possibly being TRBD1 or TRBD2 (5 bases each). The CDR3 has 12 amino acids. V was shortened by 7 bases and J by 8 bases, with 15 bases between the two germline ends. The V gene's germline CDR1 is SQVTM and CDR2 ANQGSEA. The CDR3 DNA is TGCAGCGGACTTCAGGGAGTAGATGAGCAGTTCTTC. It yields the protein CSGLQGVDEQFF.

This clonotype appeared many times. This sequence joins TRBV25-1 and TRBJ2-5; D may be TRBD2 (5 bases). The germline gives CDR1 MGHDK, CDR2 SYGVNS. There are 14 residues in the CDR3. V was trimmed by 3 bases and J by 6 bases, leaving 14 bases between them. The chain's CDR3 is CASSDAGSFQTQYF. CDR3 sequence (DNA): TGTGCCAGCAGTGACGCTGGGAGCTTCCAGACCCAGTACTTC.

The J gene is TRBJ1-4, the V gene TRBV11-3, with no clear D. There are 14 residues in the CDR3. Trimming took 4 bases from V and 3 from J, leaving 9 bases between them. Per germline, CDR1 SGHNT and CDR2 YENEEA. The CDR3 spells CASSSRQSNEKLFF. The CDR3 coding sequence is TGTGCCAGCAGCTCTCGGCAGTCTAATGAAAAACTGTTTTTT.

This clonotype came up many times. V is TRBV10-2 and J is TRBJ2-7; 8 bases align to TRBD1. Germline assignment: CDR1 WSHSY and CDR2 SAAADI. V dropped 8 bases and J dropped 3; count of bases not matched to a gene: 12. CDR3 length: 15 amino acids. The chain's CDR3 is CASSGKQGVDYEQYF. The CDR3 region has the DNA TGCGCCAGCTCGGGGAAACAGGGGGTGGACTACGAGCAGTACTTC.

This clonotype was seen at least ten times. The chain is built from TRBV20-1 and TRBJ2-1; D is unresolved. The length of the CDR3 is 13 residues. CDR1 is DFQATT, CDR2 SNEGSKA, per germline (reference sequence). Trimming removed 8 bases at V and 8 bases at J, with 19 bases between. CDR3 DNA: TGCAGTTCCCGTGCCCTGACCGCGGATGAGCAGTTCTTC. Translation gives CSSRALTADEQFF.

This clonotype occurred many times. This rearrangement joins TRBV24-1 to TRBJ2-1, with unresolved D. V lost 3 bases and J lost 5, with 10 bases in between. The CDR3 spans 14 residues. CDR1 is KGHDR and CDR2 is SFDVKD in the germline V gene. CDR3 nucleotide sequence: TGTGCCACCAGTGATGTCGGACGGAACAATGAGCAGTTCTTC. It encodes CATSDVGRNNEQFF.